Presented here are 21 T cell receptor beta chains from one specimen sequenced in a study of T cell repertoires in cytomegalovirus infection. For these TCRs, the target antigens are not known. TCRdb re-derived calls from the reads in MiXCR, one entry per CDR3 protein. The table includes 640,000 or so distinct CDR3 sequences, 30% to 35% detected once. Sequenced here: cultured PBMCs, sampled from culture after CMV antigen stimulation. The receptors shown here come from a human donor in good health (CMV status not recorded). Some clones in this sample may be carry-over from other donors' samples.

The chain links TRBV7-4 to TRBJ2-7; no clear D. Trimming shortened V by 4 bases and J by 3 bases, and 16 bases separated the two germline ends. Germline CDR1 reads SGHVT; CDR2 reads SQSDAQ. This CDR3 is built from 15 residues. The CDR3: CASSSDGRSFYEQYF. For the CDR3, the DNA is TGTGCCAGCAGCTCAGACGGACGGAGCTTCTACGAGCAGTACTTC.

This clonotype turned up a few times. The J gene is TRBJ2-1, the V gene TRBV15, with a possible D match to TRBD1 (5 bases). The CDR3 covers 14 residues. V lost 3 bases and J lost 8, with 14 bases in between. CDR1 LNHNV and CDR2 YYDKDF come from the germline V gene (reference sequence). CDR3 DNA sequence: TGTGCCACCAGCAGCCCTAGACAGATTTATGAGCAGTTCTTC. Translation: CATSSPRQIYEQFF.

The chain has TRBV14 and TRBJ1-4, with 9 nucleotides matching TRBD1. Trimming at V came to 11 bases and at J to 8 bases, leaving 15 bases not matched to a gene. From germline, CDR1 is SGHDN and CDR2 FVKESK. The CDR3 sequence is 15 residues long. The CDR3 DNA follows: TGTGCCGTCACCGGGACAGGGCTGGGTCGGGAAAAACTGTTTTTT. Encoded protein: CAVTGTGLGREKLFF.

V is TRBV5-1 and J is TRBJ2-5; D might be TRBD1 or TRBD2, each matching 5 bases. The CDR3 is made up of 16 amino acids. The V end was cut by 2 bases, the J end by 5 bases, with 19 bases between. Germline lookup yields CDR1 SGHRS and CDR2 YFSETQ. The CDR3 reads CASSFPGDPVGETQYF. CDR3 coding DNA: TGCGCCAGCAGCTTTCCCGGGGACCCTGTTGGGGAGACCCAGTACTTC.

This clonotype came up a few times. The chain carries TRBV12-3 or TRBV12-4 and TRBJ1-1; the D is unclear. The ends were cut back, 8 bases at V and 1 base at J, with 11 bases in the middle. The CDR3 spans 13 residues. Written as DNA, the CDR3 is TGTGCCAGCGCCACATCGGGGAACACTGAAGCTTTCTTT. Its translation: CASATSGNTEAFF.

V and J are TRBV6-5 and TRBJ2-2, with no clear D. The CDR3 totals 12 residues. The V end lost 5 bases, the J end lost 3 bases, and 4 bases lay between the germline ends. Germline assignment: CDR1 MNHEY and CDR2 SVGAGI. The CDR3 sequence: CASSTYTGELFF. The CDR3 region has the DNA TGTGCCAGCAGTACCTACACCGGGGAGCTGTTTTTT.

This chain joins TRBV5-1 and TRBJ1-3; D gene uncertain. The CDR3 sequence is 15 residues long. Germline values: CDR1 SGHRS, CDR2 YFSETQ. The germline V and J ends were trimmed by 0 bases and 3 bases, with 10 bases remaining between them. The CDR3 bases are TGCGCCAGCAGCTTGGCGATCGCTAGTGGAAACACCATATATTTT. Protein: CASSLAIASGNTIYF.

The V gene is TRBV6-4, the J gene TRBJ2-3; a possible D gene is TRBD2 (6 bases). This CDR3 has 15 residues. V lost 5 bases to trimming and J lost 1 base, with 13 bases between them. Germline values: CDR1 MRHNA, CDR2 SNTAGT. The CDR3 DNA reads as TGTGCCAGCAGTCCCGGCCCGGGGGGCACAGATACGCAGTATTTT. Encoded protein: CASSPGPGGTDTQYF.

V gene TRBV4-1 combines with J gene TRBJ2-7, with 12 nucleotides matching TRBD2. This CDR3 has 17 amino acids. Looked up from germline, CDR1 is MGHRA and CDR2 is YSYEKL. Trimming at V came to 1 base and at J to 6 bases, leaving 10 bases not matched to a gene. For the CDR3, the DNA is TGCGCCAGCAGCCAAGCCCTAAGACTAGCGGGGGAGGTCGAGCAGTACTTC. It yields the protein CASSQALRLAGEVEQYF.

This clonotype was observed a handful of times. The V and J genes are TRBV7-9 and TRBJ1-6; 8 nucleotides line up with TRBD1. Unmatched junction bases numbered 4, after V lost 2 bases and J lost 7 bases. CDR1 and CDR2 from the germline V gene are SEHNR and FQNEAQ (reference sequence). CDR3 size: 15 residues. In DNA form, the CDR3 reads TGTGCCAGCAGCTTATGGACAGGGAGGAATTCACCCCTCCACTTT. Its protein is CASSLWTGRNSPLHF.

This clonotype has just a few counts. The chain uses TRBV7-8 and TRBJ1-6, with D possibly matching TRBD1 (6 bases). CDR1 and CDR2 from the germline V gene are SGHVS and FQNEAQ. CDR3 size: 16 residues. Trimming left V 4 bases short and J 8 bases short, with 18 bases between. The CDR3 bases are TGTGCCAGCAGCTCCCGACAGGCAGAAACTTATTCACCCCTCCACTTT. Translation gives CASSSRQAETYSPLHF.

This clonotype was found a few times. The chain employs TRBV6-1 and TRBJ1-5; 7 nucleotides agree with TRBD1. The J segment lost 5 bases and the V segment lost 7 bases, leaving 5 bases of the junction unmatched. The CDR3 extends over 13 amino acids. Per the germline V gene, CDR1 is MNHNS and CDR2 is SASEGT. This CDR3 reads CASTFDRDQPQHF. The CDR3 DNA sequence: TGTGCCAGCACCTTCGACAGGGATCAGCCCCAGCATTTT.

There are many counts of this clonotype. The chain joins TRBV7-2 to TRBJ2-7; D perhaps matches TRBD1 (5 bases). V shed 3 bases and J shed 1 base, with 13 bases lying between them. CDR1 SGHTA and CDR2 FQGNSA come from the germline V gene. This CDR3 is built from 15 residues. The CDR3 protein is CASSFFQGSSYEQYF. CDR3 DNA sequence: TGTGCCAGCAGCTTTTTCCAGGGATCGTCCTACGAGCAGTACTTC.

This clonotype was seen a handful of times. The chain joins TRBV11-2 to TRBJ2-7, with 13 bases matching TRBD2. With 4 bases clipped from V and 3 bases from J, the junction kept 6 bases outside the gene matches. The CDR3 loop spans 16 amino acids. Germline assignment: CDR1 SGHAT and CDR2 FQNNGV. CDR3 region: CASSSGTSGISYEQYF. The CDR3 coding sequence is TGTGCCAGCAGCTCCGGGACTAGCGGGATTAGCTACGAGCAGTACTTC.

V and J are TRBV4-3 and TRBJ2-2; tentative D call: TRBD2 (6 bases). The germline V and J ends were trimmed by 0 bases and 4 bases, with 15 bases remaining between them. This CDR3 has 17 amino acids. Germline assignment: CDR1 LGHNA and CDR2 YSLEER. The CDR3 here is CASSQEPYGGITGELFF. The CDR3 nucleotides read TGCGCCAGCAGCCAAGAACCTTATGGGGGGATCACCGGGGAGCTGTTTTTT.

This clonotype has a count of ten or more. This sequence joins TRBV7-2 and TRBJ2-7, with TRBD1 matching over 7 bases. Per the germline V gene, CDR1 is SGHTA and CDR2 is FQGNSA. V dropped 2 bases and J dropped 2; count of bases not matched to a gene: 3. The CDR3 consists of 14 residues. CDR3 region: CASSLHTGAYEQYF. CDR3 DNA sequence: TGTGCCAGCAGCTTACACACAGGGGCCTACGAGCAGTACTTC.

The chain's CDR3 is CASRPSWDYNEQFF. The CDR3 nucleotides read TGTGCCAGCCGACCTTCCTGGGACTACAATGAGCAGTTCTTC. The chain uses TRBV19 and TRBJ2-1; D remains unclear. The CDR3 covers 14 residues. The V end was cut by 9 bases, the J end by 3 bases, with 15 bases between. Looked up from germline, CDR1 is LNHDA and CDR2 is SQIVND (reference sequence).

V and J are TRBV10-3 and TRBJ2-7, with D possibly being TRBD1 or TRBD2 (5 bases each). Per the germline V gene, CDR1 is ENHRY and CDR2 is SYGVKD. CDR3 length equals 15 residues. Trimming cost V 6 bases and J 0 bases, with 15 bases left between them. CDR3 sequence reads: CAIRGVGLNSYEQYF. Here the CDR3 DNA reads TGTGCCATCAGGGGGGTAGGTCTGAACTCCTACGAGCAGTACTTC.

The chain couples TRBV5-4 to TRBJ2-3; tentative D call: TRBD2 (6 bases). CDR1 and CDR2 from the germline V gene are SGHNT and YYREEE (reference sequence). Trimming shortened V by 4 bases and J by 2 bases, and 14 bases separated the two germline ends. This CDR3 contains 15 residues. The CDR3 region is CASSTFAGFTDTQYF. For the CDR3, the DNA is TGTGCCAGCAGCACCTTCGCGGGGTTCACAGATACGCAGTATTTT. Using reference TRBV5-4 and TRBJ2-3 for the parts outside the CDR3, the full variable domain is ETGVTQSPTHLIKTRGQQVTLRCSSQSGHNTVSWYQQALGQGPQFIFQYYREEENGRGNFPPRFSGLQFPNYSSELNVNALELDDSALYLCASSTFAGFTDTQYFGPGTRLTVL.

The chain recombines TRBV20-1 with TRBJ1-2; no clear D. Germline CDR1 reads DFQATT; CDR2 reads SNEGSKA (reference sequence). This CDR3 has 15 amino acids. Trimming took 2 bases from V and 2 from J, leaving 15 bases between them. The CDR3 DNA sequence: TGCAGTGCTAGACGTGGTAGGGCCATCAACTATGGCTACACCTTC. Protein product: CSARRGRAINYGYTF.

The chain is built from TRBV28 and TRBJ2-7, with D perhaps matching TRBD1 (5 bases). There are 14 residues in the CDR3. Per germline, CDR1 MDHEN and CDR2 SYDVKM. V was trimmed by 4 bases and J by 5 bases, leaving 15 bases between them. The CDR3, as DNA: TGTGCCAGCAGTTACCCCATCCAGGGAAACGAGCAGTACTTC. Encoded protein: CASSYPIQGNEQYF.